This TCR beta chain comes out of a study of shared clonotypes between healthy human individuals. Broader study findings: Naive subsets typically showed greater estimated richness than memory subsets. Sorted-subset samples were not fully sequenced, rarefaction indicated.

This table comes from immunoSEQ multiplex PCR, and its TCRdb copy is limited to in-frame clones, with some not included. In the table there are approximately 2,000,000 clones, around 93% of which are singletons. The germline V gene has CDR1 LNHDA and CDR2 SQIVND (reference sequence). The CDR3 consists of 13 residues. Trimming took 7 bases from V and 5 from J, leaving 14 bases between them. Terminally differentiated effector memory CD45RA+ cells were excluded by CCR7 positive selection of CD45RO-negative cells. Adults of Caucasian background living in Nashville, Tennessee made up all donors. To note about this clone: Its target is not known.

This receptor was identified in a man in his late teens or twenties in good health. Some clones in this sample may be carry-over from other donors' samples. The specimen sequenced was naive CD8+ T cells from PBMCs. The chain links TRBV19 to TRBJ2-5, with D maybe TRBD1 (5 bases). CDR3 sequence reads: CASIGQGEETQYF. DNA for the CDR3: TGTGCCAGTATTGGGCAGGGTGAGGAGACCCAGTACTTC. The variable domain in full, with the rest retrieved from reference TRBV19 and TRBJ2-5, is DGGITQSPKYLFRKEGQNVTLSCEQNLNHDAMYWYRQDPGQGLRLIYYSQIVNDFQKGDIAEGYSVSREKKESFPLTVTSAQKNPTAFYLCASIGQGEETQYFGPGTRLLVL.